This T cell receptor beta chain emerged from a study of OX40 agonist ivuxolimab in advanced cancers. As for the study in general: Two cutaneous melanoma patients and one hepatocellular carcinoma patient, three in all, had partial responses.

General observations from the study: Within 6 weeks, CD4+ and CD8+ blood T cells expanded clonally at 0.1 to 3.0 mg/kg.

On this clone itself: Its antigen remains unidentified.

The table came from immunoSEQ multiplex PCR; TCRdb's copy has only in-frame clones and leaves some out. The profile shows about 25,000 clones, around 85% of them singletons. Trimming removed 5 bases from V and 8 bases from J, with 17 bases in between. The germline V gene has CDR1 SGHNT and CDR2 YYREEE (reference sequence). The CDR3 has 15 residues. This specimen consisted of CD4+ or CD8+ T cells sorted from blood, obtained in a trial of the OX40 agonist ivuxolimab. The chain joins TRBV5-4 to TRBJ1-6, with D possibly matching TRBD1 (6 bases). This TCR derives from an adult with an advanced solid tumor such as melanoma, head and neck, liver or kidney cancer. The CDR3 reads CASSFLGEGDSPLHF. Here the CDR3 DNA reads TGTGCCAGCAGTTTTTTAGGGGAGGGGGATTCACCCCTCCACTTT.